This T cell receptor beta chain is drawn from a study of T-cell reconstitution after alpha-beta-depleted transplantation in children. Trimming at V came to 5 bases and at J to 8 bases, leaving 3 bases not matched to a gene. The CDR3 sequence is 13 residues long. The authors prepared the TCRbeta library with unique molecular identifiers. TCRdb re-called the PCR reads through MiXCR, storing one row per CDR3 protein. The repertoire has about 610,000 distinct CDR3 sequences, roughly a tenth of them found once; the top ten carry roughly 3.9%. This clonotype was detected ten times or more. Sample: PBMCs from the stem cell graft donor, taken from the stem cell graft. The chain joins TRBV12-3 or TRBV12-4 to TRBJ1-6, with 7 bases identical to TRBD1. The receptor's source is a human donor who donated a stem cell graft to a child with acute myeloid leukemia. CDR3 coding DNA: TGTGCCAGCAGTCCCGACAGGGATTCACCCCTCCACTTT. The encoded protein is CASSPDRDSPLHF.